This record looks at one TCR beta chain sequence and its context. Sample barcodes and UMIs were carried by the TCR alpha and TCR beta cDNA libraries that 5'RACE generated with constant-segment primers. TCRdb re-derived calls from the 5' RACE reads in MiXCR, one entry per CDR3 protein. The sample records under 200,000 distinct CDR3 sequences, around a tenth being singletons. The record originates from a study of T-cell memory formation after mild COVID-19. Study-wide context: Clustering of TCRs was largely donor specific.

Germline V gene data show CDR1 as SQVTM and CDR2 as ANQGSEA. V was pared by 7 bases and J by 0 bases, with 8 bases between. The CDR3 totals 12 residues. This chain uses TRBV29-1 with TRBJ2-3, with D possibly TRBD2 on 5 matching bases. The sequencing input was PBMCs or a T cell subset sorted from them (not recorded which). The clonotype originates from a man between 18 and 35 years old who had mild COVID-19 (a few samples of this study predate the infection). Cell type and time point are not known. Written as DNA, the CDR3 is TGCAGCGGGACGGGGAGCACAGATACGCAGTATTTT. The encoded protein is CSGTGSTDTQYF.